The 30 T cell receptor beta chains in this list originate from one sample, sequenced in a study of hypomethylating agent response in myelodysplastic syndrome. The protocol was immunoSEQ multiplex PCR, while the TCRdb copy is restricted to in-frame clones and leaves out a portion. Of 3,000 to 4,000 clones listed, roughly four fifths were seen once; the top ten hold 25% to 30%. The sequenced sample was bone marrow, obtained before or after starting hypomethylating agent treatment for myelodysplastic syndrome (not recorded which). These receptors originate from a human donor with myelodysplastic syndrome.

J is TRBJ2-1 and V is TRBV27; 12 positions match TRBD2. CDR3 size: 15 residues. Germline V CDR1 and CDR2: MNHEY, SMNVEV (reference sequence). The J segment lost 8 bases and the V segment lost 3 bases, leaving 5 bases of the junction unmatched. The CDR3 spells CASSFRLAGEYEQFF. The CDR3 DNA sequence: TGTGCCAGCAGTTTTCGACTAGCGGGAGAGTATGAGCAGTTCTTC.

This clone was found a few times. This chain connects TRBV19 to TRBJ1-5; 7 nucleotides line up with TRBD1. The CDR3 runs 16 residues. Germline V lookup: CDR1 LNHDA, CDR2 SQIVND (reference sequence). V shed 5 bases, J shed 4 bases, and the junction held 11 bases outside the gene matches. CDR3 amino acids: CASSAGGLGRNQPQHF. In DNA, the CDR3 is TGTGCCAGTAGTGCAGGGGGTTTAGGACGTAATCAGCCCCAGCATTTT.

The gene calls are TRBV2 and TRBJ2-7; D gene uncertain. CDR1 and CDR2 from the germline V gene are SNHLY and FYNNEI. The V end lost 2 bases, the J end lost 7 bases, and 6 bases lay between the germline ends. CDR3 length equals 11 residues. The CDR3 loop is CASSERSEQYF. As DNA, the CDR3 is TGTGCCAGCAGTGAACGATCAGAGCAGTACTTC.

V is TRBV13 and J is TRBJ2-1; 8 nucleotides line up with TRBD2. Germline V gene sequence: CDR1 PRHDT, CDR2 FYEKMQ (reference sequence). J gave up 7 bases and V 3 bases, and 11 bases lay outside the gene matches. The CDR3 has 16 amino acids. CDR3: CASSFEPGGAGNEQFF. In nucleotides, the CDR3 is TGTGCCAGCAGCTTCGAACCGGGGGGGGCTGGGAATGAGCAGTTCTTC.

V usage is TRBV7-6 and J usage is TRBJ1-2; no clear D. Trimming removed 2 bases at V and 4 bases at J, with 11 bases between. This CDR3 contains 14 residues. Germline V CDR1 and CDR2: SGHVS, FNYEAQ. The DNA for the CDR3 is TGTGCCAGCAGCTTATCCCCAGGTTTCTATGGCTACACCTTC. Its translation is CASSLSPGFYGYTF.

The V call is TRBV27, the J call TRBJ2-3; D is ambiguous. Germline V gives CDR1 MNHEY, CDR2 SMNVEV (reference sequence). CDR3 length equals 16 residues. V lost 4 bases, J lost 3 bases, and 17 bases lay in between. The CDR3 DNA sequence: TGTGCCAGCAGTTCCCCTTTTGGGTATGGGACAGATACGCAGTATTTT. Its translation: CASSSPFGYGTDTQYF.

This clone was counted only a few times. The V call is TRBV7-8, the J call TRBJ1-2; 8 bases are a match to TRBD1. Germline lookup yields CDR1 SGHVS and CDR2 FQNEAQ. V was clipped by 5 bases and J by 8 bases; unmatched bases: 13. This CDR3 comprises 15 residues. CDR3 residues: CASSHAGTGDRGYTF. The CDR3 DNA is TGTGCCAGCAGCCACGCCGGGACAGGTGATAGGGGCTACACCTTC.

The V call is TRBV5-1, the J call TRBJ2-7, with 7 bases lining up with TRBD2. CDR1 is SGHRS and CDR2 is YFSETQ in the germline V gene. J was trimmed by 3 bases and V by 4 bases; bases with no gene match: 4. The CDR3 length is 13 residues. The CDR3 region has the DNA TGCGCCAGCAGCCAGGGAGGGGACTACGAGCAGTACTTC. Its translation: CASSQGGDYEQYF.

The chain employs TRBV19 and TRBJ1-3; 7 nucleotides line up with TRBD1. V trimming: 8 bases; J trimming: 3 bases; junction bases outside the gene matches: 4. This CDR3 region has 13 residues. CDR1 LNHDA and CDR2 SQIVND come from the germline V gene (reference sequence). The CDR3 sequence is CASSGTVGNTIYF. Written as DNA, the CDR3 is TGTGCCAGTTCTGGGACAGTTGGAAACACCATATATTTT. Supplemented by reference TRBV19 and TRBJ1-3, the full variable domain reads DGGITQSPKYLFRKEGQNVTLSCEQNLNHDAMYWYRQDPGQGLRLIYYSQIVNDFQKGDIAEGYSVSREKKESFPLTVTSAQKNPTAFYLCASSGTVGNTIYFGEGSWLTVV.

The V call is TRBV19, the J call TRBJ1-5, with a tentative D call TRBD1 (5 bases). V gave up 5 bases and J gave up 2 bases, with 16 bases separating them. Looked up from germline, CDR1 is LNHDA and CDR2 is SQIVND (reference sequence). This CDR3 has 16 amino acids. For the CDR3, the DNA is TGTGCCAGTAGTCTCTTCCGGGGCAAGGGCAATCAGCCCCAGCATTTT. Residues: CASSLFRGKGNQPQHF.

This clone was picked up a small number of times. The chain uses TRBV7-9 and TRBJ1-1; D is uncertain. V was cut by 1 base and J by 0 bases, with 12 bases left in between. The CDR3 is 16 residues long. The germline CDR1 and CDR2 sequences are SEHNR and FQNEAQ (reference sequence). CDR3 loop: CASSLGGRGLNTEAFF. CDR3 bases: TGTGCCAGCAGCTTAGGCGGCAGAGGACTGAACACTGAAGCTTTCTTT. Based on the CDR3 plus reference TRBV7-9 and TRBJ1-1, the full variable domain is DTGVSQNPRHKITKRGQNVTFRCDPISEHNRLYWYRQTLGQGPEFLTYFQNEAQLEKSRLLSDRFSAERPKGSFSTLEIQRTEQGDSAMYLCASSLGGRGLNTEAFFGQGTRLTVV.

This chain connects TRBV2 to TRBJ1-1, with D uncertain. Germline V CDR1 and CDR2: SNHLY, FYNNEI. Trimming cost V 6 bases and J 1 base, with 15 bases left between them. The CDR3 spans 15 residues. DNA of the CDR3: TGTGCCAGCAGGCACCCCTGGGCGAAGAACACTGAAGCTTTCTTT. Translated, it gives CASRHPWAKNTEAFF.

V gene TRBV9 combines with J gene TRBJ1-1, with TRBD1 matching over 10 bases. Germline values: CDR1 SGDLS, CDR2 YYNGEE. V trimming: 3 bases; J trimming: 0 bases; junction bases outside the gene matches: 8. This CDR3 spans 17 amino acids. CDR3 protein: CASSAQTGGEVNTEAFF. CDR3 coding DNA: TGTGCCAGCAGCGCCCAGACAGGGGGCGAGGTGAACACTGAAGCTTTCTTT.

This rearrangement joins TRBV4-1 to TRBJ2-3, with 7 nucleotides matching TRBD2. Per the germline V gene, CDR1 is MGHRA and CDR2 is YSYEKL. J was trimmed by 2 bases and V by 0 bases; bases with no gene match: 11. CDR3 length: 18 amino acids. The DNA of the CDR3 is TGCGCCAGCAGCCAAGAAAGGGGAGGGGACCGGCACACAGATACGCAGTATTTT. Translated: CASSQERGGDRHTDTQYF.

The CDR3 region is CASSPGLAAVAGELFF. CDR3 DNA sequence: TGTGCCAGCAGTCCGGGACTAGCGGCCGTCGCCGGGGAGCTGTTTTTT. The chain employs TRBV2 and TRBJ2-2, with 11 bases that match TRBD2. CDR1 SNHLY and CDR2 FYNNEI come from the germline V gene. The CDR3 has 16 amino acids. J was trimmed by 6 bases and V by 5 bases; bases with no gene match: 8.

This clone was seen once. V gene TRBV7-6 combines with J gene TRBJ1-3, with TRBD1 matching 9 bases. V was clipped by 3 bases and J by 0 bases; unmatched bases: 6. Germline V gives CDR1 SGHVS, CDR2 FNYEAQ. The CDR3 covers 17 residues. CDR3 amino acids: CASSFRQGVGSGNTIYF. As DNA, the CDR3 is TGTGCCAGCAGCTTCAGACAGGGGGTGGGCTCTGGAAACACCATATATTTT.

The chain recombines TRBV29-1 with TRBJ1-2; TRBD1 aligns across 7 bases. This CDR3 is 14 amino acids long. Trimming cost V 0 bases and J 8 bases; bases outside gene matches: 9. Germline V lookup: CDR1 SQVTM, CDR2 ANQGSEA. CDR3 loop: CSVEDADRHGGYTF. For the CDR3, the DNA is TGCAGCGTTGAAGATGCGGACAGGCATGGGGGCTACACCTTC.

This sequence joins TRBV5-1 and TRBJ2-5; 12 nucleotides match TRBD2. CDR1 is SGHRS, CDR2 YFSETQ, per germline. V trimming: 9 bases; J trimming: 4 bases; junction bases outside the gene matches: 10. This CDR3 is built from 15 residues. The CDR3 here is CATMPEGLAGETQYF. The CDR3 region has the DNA TGCGCCACCATGCCGGAGGGACTAGCGGGAGAGACCCAGTACTTC.

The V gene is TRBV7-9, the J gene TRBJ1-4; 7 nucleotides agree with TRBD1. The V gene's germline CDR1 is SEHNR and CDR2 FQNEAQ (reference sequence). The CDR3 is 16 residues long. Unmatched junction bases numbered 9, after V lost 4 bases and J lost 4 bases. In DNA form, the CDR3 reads TGTGCCAGCAGCTCCCCAGGGGGTGGTTATAATGAAAAACTGTTTTTT. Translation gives CASSSPGGGYNEKLFF.

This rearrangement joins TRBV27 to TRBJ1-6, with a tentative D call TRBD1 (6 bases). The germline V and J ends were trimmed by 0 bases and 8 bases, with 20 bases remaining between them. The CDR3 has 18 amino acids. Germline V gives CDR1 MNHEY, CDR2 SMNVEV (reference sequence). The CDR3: CASSLSHSGRGPYSPLHF. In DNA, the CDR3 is TGTGCCAGCAGTTTATCGCACTCCGGACGGGGGCCCTATTCACCCCTCCACTTT.

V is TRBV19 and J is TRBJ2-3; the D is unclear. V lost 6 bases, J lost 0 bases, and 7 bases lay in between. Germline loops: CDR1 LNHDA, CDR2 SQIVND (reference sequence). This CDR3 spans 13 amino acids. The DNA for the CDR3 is TGTGCCAGTAGACTCGACAGCACAGATACGCAGTATTTT. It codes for CASRLDSTDTQYF.

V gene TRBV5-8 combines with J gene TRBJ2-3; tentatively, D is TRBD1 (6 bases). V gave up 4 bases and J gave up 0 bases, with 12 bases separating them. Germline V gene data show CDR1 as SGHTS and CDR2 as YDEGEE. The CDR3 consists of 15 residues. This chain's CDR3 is CASSLGTLSTDTQYF. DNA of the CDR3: TGTGCCAGCAGCCTTGGGACACTTAGCACAGATACGCAGTATTTT.

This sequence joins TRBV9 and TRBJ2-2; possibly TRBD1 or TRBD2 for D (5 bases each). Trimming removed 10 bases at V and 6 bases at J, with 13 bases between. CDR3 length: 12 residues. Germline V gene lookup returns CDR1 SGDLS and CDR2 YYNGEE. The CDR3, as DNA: TGTGCCTCGAACCGGGGCTCCGGGGAGCTGTTTTTT. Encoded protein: CASNRGSGELFF.

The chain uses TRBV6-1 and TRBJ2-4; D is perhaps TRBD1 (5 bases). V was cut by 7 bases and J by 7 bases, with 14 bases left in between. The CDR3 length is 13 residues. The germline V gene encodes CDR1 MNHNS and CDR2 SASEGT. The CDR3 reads CASTPPGWNIQYF. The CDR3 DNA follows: TGTGCCAGCACGCCACCAGGGTGGAACATTCAGTACTTC.

This chain's CDR3 is CASLTGLSDEQYF. Written as DNA, the CDR3 is TGTGCCAGCCTTACGGGACTCAGTGACGAGCAGTACTTC. This sequence joins TRBV28 and TRBJ2-7, with D possibly being TRBD2 (6 bases). The CDR3 runs 13 residues. Per the germline V gene, CDR1 is MDHEN and CDR2 is SYDVKM. Between the trimmed V and J ends, which lost 8 bases and 5 bases, there was a span of 16 bases.

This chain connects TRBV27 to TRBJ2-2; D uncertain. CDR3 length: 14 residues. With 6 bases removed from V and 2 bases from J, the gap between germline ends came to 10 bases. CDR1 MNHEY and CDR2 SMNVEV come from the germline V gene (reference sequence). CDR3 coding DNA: TGTGCCAGCAGGCAGGACGGAAACACCGGGGAGCTGTTTTTT. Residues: CASRQDGNTGELFF.

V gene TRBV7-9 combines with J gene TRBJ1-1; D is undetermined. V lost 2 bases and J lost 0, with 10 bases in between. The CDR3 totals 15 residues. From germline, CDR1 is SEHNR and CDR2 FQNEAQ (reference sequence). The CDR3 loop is CASSLIETMNTEAFF. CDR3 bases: TGTGCCAGCAGCTTAATTGAGACTATGAACACTGAAGCTTTCTTT.

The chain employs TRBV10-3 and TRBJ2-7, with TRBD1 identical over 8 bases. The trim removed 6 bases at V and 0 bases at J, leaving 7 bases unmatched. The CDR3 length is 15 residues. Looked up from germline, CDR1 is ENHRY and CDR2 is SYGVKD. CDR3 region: CAISDRGHRSYEQYF. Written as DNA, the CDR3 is TGTGCCATCAGCGACAGGGGCCACCGCTCCTACGAGCAGTACTTC.

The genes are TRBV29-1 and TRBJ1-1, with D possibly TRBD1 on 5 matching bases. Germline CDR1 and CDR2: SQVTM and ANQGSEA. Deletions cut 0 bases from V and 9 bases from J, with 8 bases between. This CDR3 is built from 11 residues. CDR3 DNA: TGCAGCGTTGAAGATCTGGGGCAAGCTTTCTTT. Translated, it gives CSVEDLGQAFF.

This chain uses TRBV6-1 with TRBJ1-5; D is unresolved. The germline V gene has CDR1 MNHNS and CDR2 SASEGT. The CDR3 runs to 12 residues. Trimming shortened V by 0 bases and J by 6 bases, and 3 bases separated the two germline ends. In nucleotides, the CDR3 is TGTGCCAGCAGTGAAGCCCCTCAGCCCCAGCATTTT. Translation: CASSEAPQPQHF.